This is a list of T cell receptor beta chains from one sample in a study of blood T cell repertoires in COVID-19. TCRdb's table, derived via immunoSEQ multiplex PCR, lists solely in-frame clones and lacks some. The table records 250,000 or so clones, just over 85% of them present only once. The sequenced sample was peripheral blood. Receptors originate from an elderly man with acute or convalescent COVID-19. Both conserved end residues are part of each CDR3. The order of the fields is J gene, D gene, V gene, clone size, CDR3 DNA, CDR3 protein. The D gene is left open where the match is weak. A clone size is listed for some rows: how often the clone was seen (once, few, many), or a class if it is expanded.

J: TRBJ2-3
D: TRBD2
V: TRBV5-6
size: NA
DNA: TGTGCCAGCAGCTTGGGTTTTGGGGGGGCAGATACGCAGTATTTT
CDR3: CASSLGFGGADTQYF

J: TRBJ1-4
D: NA
V: TRBV19
size: NA
DNA: TGTGCCAGTAGTATCGGGTCTCCCCCTCGTGAAAAACTGTTTTTT
CDR3: CASSIGSPPREKLFF

J: TRBJ1-5
D: NA
V: TRBV21-1
size: NA
DNA: TGTGCCAGCAGCGCCAGCTTCAGGGGGGTAAGCAATCAGCCCCAGCATTTT
CDR3: CASSASFRGVSNQPQHF

J: TRBJ1-5
D: NA
V: TRBV19
size: NA
DNA: TGTGCCAGTAGTATACGACAAAGAGATCAGCCCCAGCATTTT
CDR3: CASSIRQRDQPQHF

J: TRBJ2-1
D: TRBD2
V: TRBV19
size: NA
DNA: TGTGCCAGTAGTGGTTACACTGGACTAGCGGGAGGCAATGAGCAGTTCTTC
CDR3: CASSGYTGLAGGNEQFF

J: TRBJ2-7
D: NA
V: TRBV20-1
size: NA
DNA: TGCAGTGCTAGCCCCACCTACGAGCAGTACTTC
CDR3: CSASPTYEQYF

J: TRBJ1-1
D: TRBD1
V: TRBV27
size: NA
DNA: TGTGCCAGCAGTTTATACCGGACAGGGAACACTGAAGCTTTCTTT
CDR3: CASSLYRTGNTEAFF

J: TRBJ1-1
D: NA
V: TRBV7-2
size: NA
DNA: TGTGCCAGCAGCTTCCCTTCTAGCACTGAAGCTTTCTTT
CDR3: CASSFPSSTEAFF

J: TRBJ1-1
D: NA
V: TRBV7-9
size: few
DNA: TGTGCCAGCAGCTTCGGGTCGAACACTGAAGCTTTCTTT
CDR3: CASSFGSNTEAFF

J: TRBJ1-5
D: NA
V: TRBV24-1
size: NA
DNA: TGTGCCACCATCCAAATGGTCCCAGATCAGCCCCAGCATTTT
CDR3: CATIQMVPDQPQHF

J: TRBJ2-3
D: NA
V: TRBV7-2
size: NA
DNA: TGTGCCAGCAGCTTAAGGCGCGGGGGCCCCCTAAGCACAGATACGCAGTATTTT
CDR3: CASSLRRGGPLSTDTQYF

J: TRBJ2-7
D: NA
V: TRBV18
size: NA
DNA: TGTGCCAGCTCACAGGACTGGTACGAGCAGTACTTC
CDR3: CASSQDWYEQYF

J: TRBJ1-6
D: NA
V: TRBV3-1/TRBV3-2
size: few
DNA: TGTGCCAGCAGCCTCCGACAGATGAGTAATTCACCCCTCCACTTT
CDR3: CASSLRQMSNSPLHF

J: TRBJ1-5
D: NA
V: TRBV29-1
size: NA
DNA: TGCAGCGTGGGGGCAGGGTATGGTCAGCCCCAGCATTTT
CDR3: CSVGAGYGQPQHF

J: TRBJ2-7
D: NA
V: TRBV12-3/TRBV12-4
size: few
DNA: TGTGCCAGCAGCAGGGGAGAGAACAACGAGCAGTACTTC
CDR3: CASSRGENNEQYF

J: TRBJ2-2
D: TRBD2
V: TRBV6-2/TRBV6-3
size: NA
DNA: TGTGCCAGCAGCCCGGGACTAGCTTACACCGGGGAGCTGTTTTTT
CDR3: CASSPGLAYTGELFF

J: TRBJ2-7
D: TRBD2
V: TRBV6-1
size: NA
DNA: TGTGCCAGCAGTGGTAAGACTAGCGGGGGACCCTCCTACGAGCAGTACTTC
CDR3: CASSGKTSGGPSYEQYF